This T cell receptor (beta chain) was sequenced in a study of blood T cells in healthy people across ages. Points from the study as a whole: Because donor CMV status was unknown, expanded clonotype changes were possibly confounded. Comparison with aged donors showed that long-lived donors had more naive CD4+ cells and higher diversity.

CDR1 SGHNT and CDR2 YYREEE come from the germline V gene (reference sequence). The V and J ends lost 4 bases and 5 bases respectively, with 11 bases between them. The CDR3 loop spans 13 amino acids. This clonotype appeared many times. Its antigen is still unknown. Primed by a sample-barcoded 5' primer and a J-beta primer mix, a second PCR proceeded for 7 to 11 cycles. Using its own MiXCR run on the 5' RACE reads, TCRdb lists one record per CDR3 protein. The sample shows 700,000 to 850,000 distinct CDR3 sequences, about 34% of them seen only once. The clonotype comes from a man younger than 35 in good health. The sequenced material came from blood. The rearrangement uses TRBV5-4 and TRBJ2-3, with D unresolved. The CDR3 here is CASSPSFEDTQYF. The CDR3 region has the DNA TGTGCCAGCAGCCCCTCCTTTGAAGATACGCAGTATTTT.